The 18 T cell receptor beta chains below come from one sample, sequenced in a study of blood T cell repertoires in COVID-19. Assay used: immunoSEQ multiplex PCR; TCRdb lists only in-frame clones, some missing. The data hold about 170,000 clones, with about 74% observed a single time. The sequenced sample consisted of peripheral blood. The source of these receptors is an elderly woman with acute or convalescent COVID-19.

The rearrangement uses TRBV6-1 and TRBJ1-2; no firm D call. This CDR3 comprises 16 residues. Between the trimmed V and J ends, which lost 1 base and 0 bases, there was a span of 12 bases. Germline V lookup: CDR1 MNHNS, CDR2 SASEGT. CDR3 protein: CASSEVSGLTNYGYTF. The CDR3 region has the DNA TGTGCCAGCAGTGAAGTAAGCGGACTCACTAACTATGGCTACACCTTC.

This rearrangement joins TRBV5-6 to TRBJ1-2; TRBD1 is a possible D gene (5 bases). The germline V gene has CDR1 SGHDT and CDR2 YYEEEE. This CDR3 contains 16 residues. Trimming pared 5 bases from V and 1 base from J, leaving 18 bases between. The CDR3 loop reads CASSSHNSGGNYGYTF. As DNA, the CDR3 is TGTGCCAGCAGTTCCCACAATTCCGGGGGTAACTATGGCTACACCTTC. Complete variable domain (other parts from reference TRBV5-6 and TRBJ1-2): DAGVTQSPTHLIKTRGQQVTLRCSPKSGHDTVSWYQQALGQGPQFIFQYYEEEERQRGNFPDRFSGHQFPNYSSELNVNALLLGDSALYLCASSSHNSGGNYGYTFGSGTRLTVV.

The chain has TRBV28 and TRBJ2-7; a weak D match, TRBD1 (6 bases). Deletions cut 5 bases from V and 0 bases from J, with 11 bases between. The CDR3 extends over 14 amino acids. The V gene's germline CDR1 is MDHEN and CDR2 SYDVKM. For the CDR3, the DNA is TGTGCCAGCAGTGACCGGGACAACTCCTACGAGCAGTACTTC. As protein: CASSDRDNSYEQYF.

This clone was counted at least ten times. The V gene is TRBV5-5, the J gene TRBJ2-2, with TRBD2 matching 13 bases. The CDR3 is made up of 16 amino acids. With V trimmed by 4 bases and J by 4 bases, 4 bases remained unmatched. Germline lookup yields CDR1 SGHKS and CDR2 YYEKEE (reference sequence). CDR3 residues: CASSGGTSGTTGELFF. CDR3 in DNA: TGTGCCAGCAGCGGCGGGACTAGCGGGACCACCGGGGAGCTGTTTTTT.

The V gene is TRBV28, the J gene TRBJ1-1, with a weak D call TRBD1 (6 bases). The V end was cut by 7 bases, the J end by 0 bases, with 12 bases between. This CDR3 comprises 14 residues. Germline V gene sequence: CDR1 MDHEN, CDR2 SYDVKM. CDR3 loop: CASILQGMNTEAFF. DNA for the CDR3: TGTGCCAGCATCCTACAGGGCATGAACACTGAAGCTTTCTTT.

V gene TRBV19 combines with J gene TRBJ1-1, with unresolved D. CDR3 size: 14 residues. With 3 bases removed from V and 4 bases from J, the gap between germline ends came to 12 bases. Per germline, CDR1 LNHDA and CDR2 SQIVND (reference sequence). The CDR3 DNA is TGTGCCAGTAGTATTGGGCTCGTGGGCACTGAAGCTTTCTTT. Translating gives CASSIGLVGTEAFF.

This clone is classed as medium-sized. The chain recombines TRBV2 with TRBJ2-7; TRBD1 matches 8 bases. Germline assignment: CDR1 SNHLY and CDR2 FYNNEI. The CDR3 runs to 15 residues. V lost 1 base and J lost 0; bases outside the gene matches: 2. In DNA, the CDR3 is TGTGCCAGCAGTGAAGGGACAGGGTCCTCCTACGAGCAGTACTTC. It specifies CASSEGTGSSYEQYF.

The V and J genes are TRBV19 and TRBJ2-5, with TRBD1 matching over 10 bases. Looked up from germline, CDR1 is LNHDA and CDR2 is SQIVND (reference sequence). Trimming took 10 bases from V and 1 from J; bases not matched to a gene: 6. The CDR3 totals 14 residues. The DNA for the CDR3 is TGTGCCACAGGCAGGACAGGGGGCCAAGAGACCCAGTACTTC. Translating it yields CATGRTGGQETQYF.

This clone was picked up a small number of times. This chain joins TRBV6-2 or TRBV6-3 and TRBJ2-7; TRBD2 is a possible D gene (5 bases). V lost 2 bases and J 0 bases, leaving 14 bases between the germline ends. The CDR3 consists of 16 residues. In germline, CDR1 is MNHEY, CDR2 SVGEGT. The CDR3 protein is CASSYTGLGSSYEQYF. The CDR3 DNA sequence: TGTGCCAGCAGTTACACGGGATTGGGGAGCTCCTACGAGCAGTACTTC.

The chain links TRBV10-2 to TRBJ2-5; 7 nucleotides match TRBD2. V gave up 5 bases and J gave up 9 bases; unmatched junction bases: 9. Looked up from germline, CDR1 is WSHSY and CDR2 is SAAADI. The length of the CDR3 is 13 residues. CDR3 sequence (DNA): TGCGCCAGCAGTACACTGCGGGCGGGGGCCCAGTACTTC. This codes for CASSTLRAGAQYF.

The chain recombines TRBV21-1 with TRBJ1-6. TRBV21-1 corresponds to a pseudogene. The CDR3 totals 13 residues. The CDR3 nucleotides read TGTGCCACCCCCTCCGTTCGCCGTAGCTCCCTCCACTTT. Translating gives CATPSVRRSSLHF.

This sequence joins TRBV19 and TRBJ2-5; D is uncertain. Trimming shortened V by 4 bases and J by 5 bases, and 14 bases separated the two germline ends. Germline values: CDR1 LNHDA, CDR2 SQIVND (reference sequence). The CDR3 is 14 amino acids. CDR3 DNA: TGTGCCAGTAGTACCCAGACCCAGGCGGAGACCCAGTACTTC. This sequence encodes CASSTQTQAETQYF.

The V and J genes are TRBV5-1 and TRBJ2-2; D is uncertain. The CDR3 totals 15 residues. V was clipped by 5 bases and J by 0 bases, with 11 bases between them. From germline, CDR1 is SGHRS and CDR2 YFSETQ. This CDR3 reads CASSLQPSNTGELFF. In nucleotides, the CDR3 is TGCGCCAGCAGTTTACAGCCTTCGAACACCGGGGAGCTGTTTTTT.

The gene calls are TRBV19 and TRBJ1-3; possible D gene TRBD1, 5 bases. The V gene's germline CDR1 is LNHDA and CDR2 SQIVND (reference sequence). The CDR3 covers 15 residues. Trimming left V 5 bases short and J 2 bases short, with 13 bases between. DNA for the CDR3: TGTGCCAGTAGTCCACAGACAGATCCTGGAAACACCATATATTTT. Translation: CASSPQTDPGNTIYF.

The genes are TRBV9 and TRBJ1-3; 9 bases are a match to TRBD1. J was trimmed by 2 bases and V by 2 bases; bases with no gene match: 2. CDR1 is SGDLS, CDR2 YYNGEE, per germline. This CDR3 spans 15 amino acids. The CDR3 nucleotides are TGTGCCAGCAGCGTCCGGGACAGGGCTGGAAACACCATATATTTT. As protein: CASSVRDRAGNTIYF.

The chain is built from TRBV7-2 and TRBJ2-3; 8 bases agree with TRBD2. With 0 bases clipped from V and 2 bases from J, the junction kept 1 base outside the gene matches. Germline CDR1 reads SGHTA; CDR2 reads FQGNSA. The CDR3 totals 15 residues. Written as DNA, the CDR3 is TGTGCCAGCAGCTTAGCTAGCGGGAACACAGATACGCAGTATTTT. Translation: CASSLASGNTDTQYF.

This chain uses TRBV18 with TRBJ2-3; D perhaps matches TRBD2 (5 bases). V was pared by 2 bases and J by 5 bases, with 11 bases between. The CDR3 is made up of 14 amino acids. CDR1 is KGHSH and CDR2 is LQKENI in the germline V gene. CDR3 residues: CASSPGLDQDTQYF. The CDR3 bases are TGTGCCAGCTCACCAGGACTCGACCAAGATACGCAGTATTTT.

This chain joins TRBV24-1 and TRBJ1-2, with D tentatively TRBD1 (6 bases). The V and J ends lost 4 bases and 6 bases respectively, with 20 bases between them. Per the germline V gene, CDR1 is KGHDR and CDR2 is SFDVKD. The CDR3 is made up of 16 amino acids. In nucleotides, the CDR3 is TGTGCCACCAGTGAAGGTGGACAGCCTTCTCAACATGGCTACACCTTC. Amino acid sequence: CATSEGGQPSQHGYTF.